This T cell receptor (beta chain) was captured by sequencing in a study of beta chain features in type 1 diabetes. For the study at large: When patients were set against healthy donors, age, gender and cell yields were similar. General study points: These data did not resolve whether HLA type affects TCRB rearrangement. More deletions and fewer insertions at VDJ junctions were found in patients with type 1 diabetes.

The sample holds a few counts of this clone. What it binds is unknown. Expressed TCRB transcripts were sequenced, since all the RNA that had been isolated was reverse transcribed. The data were produced by immunoSEQ multiplex PCR, yet TCRdb's version contains in-frame clones alone and is incomplete. The sample records a few hundred thousand clones, about 16% being singletons. Purity (above 95%) was reached by all sorted populations. This TCR was sampled from a woman between 18 and 30 years old in good health. Sequenced input: naive CD4+ T cells from blood.

This CDR3 is CASSFVRTSGINEQFF. CDR3 in DNA: TGTGCCAGCAGTTTTGTAAGGACTAGCGGGATCAATGAGCAGTTCTTC. V is TRBV6-5 and J is TRBJ2-1; 12 bases align to TRBD2. This CDR3 comprises 16 residues. V trimming: 4 bases; J trimming: 6 bases; junction bases outside the gene matches: 7. CDR1 is MNHEY and CDR2 is SVGAGI in the germline V gene.